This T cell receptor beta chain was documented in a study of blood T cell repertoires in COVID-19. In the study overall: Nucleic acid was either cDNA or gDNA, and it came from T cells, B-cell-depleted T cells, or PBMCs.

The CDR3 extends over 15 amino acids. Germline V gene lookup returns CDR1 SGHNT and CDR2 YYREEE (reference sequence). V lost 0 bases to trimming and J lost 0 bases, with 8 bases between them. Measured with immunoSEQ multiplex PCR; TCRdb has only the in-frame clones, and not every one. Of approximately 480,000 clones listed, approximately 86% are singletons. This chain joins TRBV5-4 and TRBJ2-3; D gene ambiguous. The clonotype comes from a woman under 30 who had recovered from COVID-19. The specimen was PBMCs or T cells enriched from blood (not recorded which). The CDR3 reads CASSLDYSSTDTQYF. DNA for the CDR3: TGTGCCAGCAGCTTGGACTATTCTAGCACAGATACGCAGTATTTT.